This T cell receptor beta chain emerged from a study of blood T cell repertoires in COVID-19. Study-level background: Sources were T cells, B-cell-depleted T cells, or PBMCs; the material itself was cDNA or gDNA.

This table comes from immunoSEQ multiplex PCR, and its TCRdb copy is limited to in-frame clones, with some not included. The sample lists about 250,000 clones; 70% to 85% were seen once. This clone occurred a few times. The V segment lost 4 bases and the J segment 10 bases; nucleotides outside the gene matches: 15. The length of the CDR3 is 18 residues. CDR1 is SGDLS and CDR2 is YYNGEE in the germline V gene. Specimen: peripheral blood. The clonotype was recovered from a man aged 80 or over with acute or convalescent COVID-19. This chain uses TRBV9 with TRBJ2-1, with 15 bases that match TRBD2. CDR3 nucleotide sequence: TGTGCCAGCAGCACGGGACCCGGGACTAGCGGGAGGATTGGAGAGCAGTTCTTC. This translates into CASSTGPGTSGRIGEQFF.